One and the same sample provided the 17 T cell receptor beta chains below, sequenced in a study of blood T cell repertoires in COVID-19. Libraries were prepared by immunoSEQ multiplex PCR; TCRdb keeps only in-frame clonotypes and omits some of them. The sample includes roughly 250,000 clones, 88% of them seen just once. Input material: peripheral blood. These receptors were taken from a woman aged 40 to 50 who had recovered from COVID-19.

The CDR3 sequence is CASSRGSSGLAGGQSYNEQFF. The CDR3 DNA reads as TGTGCCAGCTCACGCGGTAGCTCGGGGCTAGCGGGAGGTCAATCCTACAATGAGCAGTTCTTC. The chain links TRBV18 to TRBJ2-1; 11 bases align to TRBD2. The CDR3 contains 21 residues. V shed 4 bases, J shed 1 base, and the junction held 18 bases outside the gene matches. The germline V gene encodes CDR1 KGHSH and CDR2 LQKENI.

The DNA for the CDR3 is TGTGCCACCGCAGTGGGGGGCGAGCAGTACTTC. This sequence encodes CATAVGGEQYF. The gene calls are TRBV27 and TRBJ2-7; D perhaps matches TRBD2 (6 bases). CDR3 length equals 11 residues. V dropped 10 bases and J dropped 6 bases, with 13 bases sitting between them. From germline, CDR1 is MNHEY and CDR2 SMNVEV (reference sequence).

CDR3 loop: CSVPRADTQYF. CDR3 in DNA: TGCAGCGTTCCGCGCGCCGATACGCAGTATTTT. The genes are TRBV29-1 and TRBJ2-3; D not resolved. Trimming removed 5 bases at V and 6 bases at J, with 9 bases between. Germline assignment: CDR1 SQVTM and CDR2 ANQGSEA. CDR3 length equals 11 residues.

The chain recombines TRBV7-2 with TRBJ2-7; 10 nucleotides match TRBD2. CDR3 size: 16 residues. Germline lookup yields CDR1 SGHTA and CDR2 FQGNSA. Trimming took 5 bases from V and 6 from J; bases not matched to a gene: 13. The CDR3 nucleotides are TGTGCCAGCAGCCTGACCTTCGGGTTAGCGGGAGGCGAGCAGTACTTC. Protein product: CASSLTFGLAGGEQYF.

The rearrangement uses TRBV7-3 and TRBJ2-6; a possible D gene is TRBD1 (6 bases). Germline assignment: CDR1 SGHTA and CDR2 FQGTGA. The CDR3 covers 17 residues. Trimming cost V 1 base and J 0 bases, with 10 bases left between them. The CDR3 coding sequence is TGTGCCAGCAGCTTAAGGGGACACTTCTCTGGGGCCAACGTCCTGACTTTC. Protein sequence: CASSLRGHFSGANVLTF.

The chain is built from TRBV10-3 and TRBJ1-2, with unresolved D. Trimming cost V 3 bases and J 5 bases, with 13 bases left between them. The germline gives CDR1 ENHRY, CDR2 SYGVKD. This CDR3 is 14 amino acids long. The CDR3 loop is CAISDPGREYGYTF. The CDR3 coding sequence is TGTGCCATCAGTGACCCCGGACGGGAGTATGGCTACACCTTC.

The chain has TRBV4-3 and TRBJ1-4, with 9 bases matching TRBD1. Germline values: CDR1 LGHNA, CDR2 YSLEER. The CDR3 is made up of 19 amino acids. Trimming cost V 2 bases and J 5 bases; bases outside gene matches: 15. This CDR3 reads CASSQYGTGKVPANEKLFF. The CDR3, as DNA: TGCGCCAGCAGCCAATATGGGACAGGGAAAGTTCCGGCGAATGAAAAACTGTTTTTT.

The chain couples TRBV6-1 to TRBJ2-3; TRBD1 matches at 7 bases. The V gene end was trimmed by 1 base and the J gene end by 1 base; junction bases not matched to a gene: 5. CDR3 size: 16 residues. In germline, CDR1 is MNHNS, CDR2 SASEGT. Here the CDR3 reads CASSEGQGQGTDTQYF. CDR3 in DNA: TGTGCCAGCAGTGAAGGACAGGGCCAGGGCACAGATACGCAGTATTTT.

V is TRBV6-5 and J is TRBJ1-5; D not certain. Germline assignment: CDR1 MNHEY and CDR2 SVGAGI. The CDR3 is 16 residues long. The V end was cut by 3 bases, the J end by 0 bases, with 12 bases between. The CDR3 region has the DNA TGTGCCAGCAGTTATTCGGCAGGTGCTAGCAATCAGCCCCAGCATTTT. Its protein product is CASSYSAGASNQPQHF.

The V gene is TRBV9, the J gene TRBJ2-2; maybe TRBD2 (6 bases). The germline gives CDR1 SGDLS, CDR2 YYNGEE. The V gene lost 5 bases and the J gene lost 4 bases, with 15 bases spanning the gap. The CDR3 loop spans 15 amino acids. In nucleotides, the CDR3 is TGTGCCAGCAGTTCCTGGCGGGATGGCACCGGGGAGCTGTTTTTT. Encoded protein: CASSSWRDGTGELFF.

The chain couples TRBV9 to TRBJ2-3; maybe TRBD1 (5 bases). Germline V gene lookup returns CDR1 SGDLS and CDR2 YYNGEE. CDR3 length equals 15 residues. The V and J ends lost 3 bases and 1 base respectively, with 12 bases between them. This CDR3 is CASSGWGRGTDTQYF. CDR3 DNA sequence: TGTGCCAGCAGCGGGTGGGGCCGGGGCACAGATACGCAGTATTTT.

The count of this clone is one. The V and J genes are TRBV18 and TRBJ2-1; 7 bases fit TRBD2. The trim removed 5 bases at V and 9 bases at J, leaving 10 bases unmatched. Germline V CDR1 and CDR2: KGHSH, LQKENI. The CDR3 is 14 amino acids. In nucleotides, the CDR3 is TGTGCCAGCTCAGGGATAGGGACTATGGGTGAGCAGTTCTTC. Protein sequence: CASSGIGTMGEQFF.

The chain couples TRBV7-9 to TRBJ2-3; 8 nucleotides match TRBD1. The CDR3 consists of 18 residues. Germline CDR1 reads SEHNR; CDR2 reads FQNEAQ (reference sequence). After removal of 5 bases from V and 2 bases from J, the junction contained 15 bases not matched to a gene. The CDR3 reads CASSRGGWATGATDTQYF. CDR3 DNA sequence: TGTGCCAGCAGCCGAGGGGGGTGGGCGACAGGGGCCACAGATACGCAGTATTTT. Variable domain in full (rest from reference TRBV7-9 and TRBJ2-3): DTGVSQNPRHKITKRGQNVTFRCDPISEHNRLYWYRQTLGQGPEFLTYFQNEAQLEKSRLLSDRFSAERPKGSFSTLEIQRTEQGDSAMYLCASSRGGWATGATDTQYFGPGTRLTVL.

The rearrangement joins TRBV27 to TRBJ2-1, with TRBD2 identical over 10 bases. Germline CDR1 reads MNHEY; CDR2 reads SMNVEV (reference sequence). V was pared by 1 base and J by 8 bases, with 20 bases of the junction left unmatched. The CDR3 extends over 20 amino acids. The CDR3: CASSLYGDTGLAARRDEQFF. The CDR3, as DNA: TGTGCCAGCAGTTTATATGGGGACACCGGACTAGCGGCTAGAAGGGATGAGCAGTTCTTC.

Only one count was recorded for this clone. V is TRBV19 and J is TRBJ2-5; perhaps TRBD2 as D (7 bases). With 5 bases removed from V and 5 bases from J, the gap between germline ends came to 15 bases. The CDR3 is made up of 14 amino acids. Germline V gene sequence: CDR1 LNHDA, CDR2 SQIVND (reference sequence). This CDR3 reads CASSSGGRGETQYF. In DNA, the CDR3 is TGTGCCAGTAGTTCCGGGGGGCGCGGGGAGACCCAGTACTTC. The full variable domain, its missing parts supplied by reference TRBV19 and TRBJ2-5, is DGGITQSPKYLFRKEGQNVTLSCEQNLNHDAMYWYRQDPGQGLRLIYYSQIVNDFQKGDIAEGYSVSREKKESFPLTVTSAQKNPTAFYLCASSSGGRGETQYFGPGTRLLVL.

The chain links TRBV10-2 to TRBJ2-5; the D gene is possibly TRBD2 (7 bases). The germline gives CDR1 WSHSY, CDR2 SAAADI. V gave up 9 bases and J gave up 5 bases, with 19 bases separating them. The CDR3 has 14 amino acids. The CDR3, as DNA: TGCGCCAGTGGCGAGGGGGGGAGGGGCGAGACCCAGTACTTC. The encoded protein is CASGEGGRGETQYF.

The genes are TRBV18 and TRBJ1-3, with a weak D call TRBD1 (6 bases). Germline CDR1 is KGHSH and CDR2 is LQKENI. The CDR3 runs 16 residues. Trimming removed 3 bases at V and 0 bases at J, with 12 bases between. CDR3: CASSPRQAPSGNTIYF. The CDR3 DNA sequence: TGTGCCAGCTCACCGAGACAGGCCCCCTCTGGAAACACCATATATTTT.